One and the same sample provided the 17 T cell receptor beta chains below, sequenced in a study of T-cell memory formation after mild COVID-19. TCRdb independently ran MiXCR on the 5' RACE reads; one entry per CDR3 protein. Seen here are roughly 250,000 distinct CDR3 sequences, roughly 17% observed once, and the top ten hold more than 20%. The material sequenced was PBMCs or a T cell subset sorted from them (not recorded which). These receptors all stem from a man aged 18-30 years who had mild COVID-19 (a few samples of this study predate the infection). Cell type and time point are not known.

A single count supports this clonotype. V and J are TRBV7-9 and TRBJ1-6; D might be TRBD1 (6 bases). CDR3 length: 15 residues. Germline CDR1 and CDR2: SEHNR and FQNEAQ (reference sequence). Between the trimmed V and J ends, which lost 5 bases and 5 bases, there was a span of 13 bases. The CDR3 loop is CASSLVEGDNSPLHF. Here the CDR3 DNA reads TGTGCCAGCAGCCTGGTGGAGGGGGATAATTCACCCCTCCACTTT. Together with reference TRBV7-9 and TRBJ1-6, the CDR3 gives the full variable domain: DTGVSQNPRHKITKRGQNVTFRCDPISEHNRLYWYRQTLGQGPEFLTYFQNEAQLEKSRLLSDRFSAERPKGSFSTLEIQRTEQGDSAMYLCASSLVEGDNSPLHFGNGTRLTVT.

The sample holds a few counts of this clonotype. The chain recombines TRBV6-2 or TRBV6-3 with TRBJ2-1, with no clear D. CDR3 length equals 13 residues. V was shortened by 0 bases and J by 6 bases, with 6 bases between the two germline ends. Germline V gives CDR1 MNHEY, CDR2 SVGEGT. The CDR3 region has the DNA TGTGCCAGCAGTTACTCGCGGATCAATGAGCAGTTCTTC. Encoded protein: CASSYSRINEQFF.

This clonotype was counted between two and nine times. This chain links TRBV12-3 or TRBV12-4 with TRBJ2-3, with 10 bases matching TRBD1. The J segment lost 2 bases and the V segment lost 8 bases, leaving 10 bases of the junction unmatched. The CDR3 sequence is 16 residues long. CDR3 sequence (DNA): TGTGCCAGCCGCCACCCGGGACAGGGGTCCACAGATACGCAGTATTTT. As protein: CASRHPGQGSTDTQYF.

The CDR3 DNA sequence: TGCAGCGTTGAAGACGCCCGGGGGGGGGAAGCTTTCTTT. Amino acid sequence: CSVEDARGGEAFF. V usage is TRBV29-1 and J usage is TRBJ1-1, with D possibly TRBD1 on 5 matching bases. This CDR3 has 13 amino acids. Per the germline V gene, CDR1 is SQVTM and CDR2 is ANQGSEA. V lost 0 bases to trimming and J lost 8 bases, with 13 bases between them.

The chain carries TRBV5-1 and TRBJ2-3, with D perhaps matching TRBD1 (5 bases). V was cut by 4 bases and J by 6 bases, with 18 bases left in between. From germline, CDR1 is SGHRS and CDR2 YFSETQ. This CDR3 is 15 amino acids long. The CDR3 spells CASSAGLGQVDTQYF. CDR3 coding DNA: TGCGCCAGCAGCGCAGGGCTTGGGCAGGTCGATACGCAGTATTTT.

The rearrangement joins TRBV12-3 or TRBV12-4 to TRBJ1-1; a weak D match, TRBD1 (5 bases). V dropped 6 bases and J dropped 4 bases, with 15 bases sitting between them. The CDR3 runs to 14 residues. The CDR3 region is CASRGTTLSTEAFF. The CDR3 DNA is TGTGCCAGCAGGGGGACGACCTTAAGCACTGAAGCTTTCTTT.

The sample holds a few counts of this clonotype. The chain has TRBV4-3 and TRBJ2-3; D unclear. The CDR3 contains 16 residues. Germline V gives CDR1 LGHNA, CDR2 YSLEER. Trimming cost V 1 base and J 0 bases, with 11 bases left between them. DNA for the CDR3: TGCGCCAGCAGCCAAGCCCTCAACCCTAGCACAGATACGCAGTATTTT. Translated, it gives CASSQALNPSTDTQYF.

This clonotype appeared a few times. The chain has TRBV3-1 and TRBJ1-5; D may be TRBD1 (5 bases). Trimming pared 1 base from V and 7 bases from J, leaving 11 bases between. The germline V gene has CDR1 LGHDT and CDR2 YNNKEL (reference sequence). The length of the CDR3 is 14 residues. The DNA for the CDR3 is TGTGCCAGCAGCCAAGGGGGGGGGAGCCAGCCCCAGCATTTT. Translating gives CASSQGGGSQPQHF. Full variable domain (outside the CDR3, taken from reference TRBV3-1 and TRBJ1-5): DTAVSQTPKYLVTQMGNDKSIKCEQNLGHDTMYWYKQDSKKFLKIMFSYNNKELIINETVPNRFSPKSPDKAHLNLHINSLELGDSAVYFCASSQGGGSQPQHFGDGTRLSIL.

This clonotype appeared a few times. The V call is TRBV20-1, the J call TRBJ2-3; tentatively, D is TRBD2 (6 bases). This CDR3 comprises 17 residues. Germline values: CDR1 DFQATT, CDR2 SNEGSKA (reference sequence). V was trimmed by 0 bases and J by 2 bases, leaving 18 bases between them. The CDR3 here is CSARDPGRRRVTDTQYF. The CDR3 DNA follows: TGCAGTGCTAGAGATCCGGGCCGACGGAGGGTCACAGATACGCAGTATTTT.

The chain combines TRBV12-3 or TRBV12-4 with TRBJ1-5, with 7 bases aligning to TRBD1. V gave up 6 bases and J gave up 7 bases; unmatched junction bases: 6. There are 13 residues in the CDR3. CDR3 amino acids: CASRGQVGQPQHF. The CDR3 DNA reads TGTGCCAGCAGAGGACAGGTGGGACAGCCCCAGCATTTT.

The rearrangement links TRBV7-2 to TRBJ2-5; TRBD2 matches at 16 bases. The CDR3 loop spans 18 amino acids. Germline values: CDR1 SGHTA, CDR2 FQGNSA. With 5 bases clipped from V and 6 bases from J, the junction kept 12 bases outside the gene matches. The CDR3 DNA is TGTGCCAGCAGCCTTTCCGGGACTAGCGGGGGGGCCGGCCAGACCCAGTACTTC. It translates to CASSLSGTSGGAGQTQYF.

The CDR3 DNA sequence: TGCAGTGCTAGAGACGGGAGGAATGAGCAGTTCTTC. This translates into CSARDGRNEQFF. V is TRBV20-1 and J is TRBJ2-1; 7 bases are shared with TRBD2. Germline CDR1 DFQATT, CDR2 SNEGSKA (reference sequence). The CDR3 is 12 amino acids. V shed 0 bases and J 7 bases; nucleotides not matched to a gene: 0.

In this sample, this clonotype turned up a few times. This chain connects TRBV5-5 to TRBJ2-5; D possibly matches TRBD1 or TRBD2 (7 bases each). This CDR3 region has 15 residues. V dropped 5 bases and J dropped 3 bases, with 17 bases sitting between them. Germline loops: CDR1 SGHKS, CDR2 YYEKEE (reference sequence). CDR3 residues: CASSSVTGTKETQYF. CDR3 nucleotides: TGTGCCAGCAGTTCGGTGACAGGGACTAAAGAGACCCAGTACTTC.

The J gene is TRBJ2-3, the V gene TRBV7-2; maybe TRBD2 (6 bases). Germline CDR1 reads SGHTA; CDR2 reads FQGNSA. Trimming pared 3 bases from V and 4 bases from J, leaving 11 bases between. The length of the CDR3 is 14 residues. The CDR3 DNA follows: TGTGCCAGCAGCTTCCTGGGAGGCCCAGATACGCAGTATTTT. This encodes CASSFLGGPDTQYF.

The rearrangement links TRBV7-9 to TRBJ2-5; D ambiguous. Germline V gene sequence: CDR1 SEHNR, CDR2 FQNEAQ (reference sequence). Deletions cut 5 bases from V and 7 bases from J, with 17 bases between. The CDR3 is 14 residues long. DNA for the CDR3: TGTGCCAGCAGCCAAGGGCCCGTCCGTCCGACCCAGTACTTC. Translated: CASSQGPVRPTQYF.

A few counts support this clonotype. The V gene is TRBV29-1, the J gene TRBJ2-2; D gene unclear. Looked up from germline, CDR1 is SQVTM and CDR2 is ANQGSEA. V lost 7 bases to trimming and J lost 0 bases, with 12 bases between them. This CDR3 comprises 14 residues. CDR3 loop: CSGSDPANTGELFF. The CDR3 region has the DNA TGCAGCGGATCCGACCCAGCGAACACCGGGGAGCTGTTTTTT.

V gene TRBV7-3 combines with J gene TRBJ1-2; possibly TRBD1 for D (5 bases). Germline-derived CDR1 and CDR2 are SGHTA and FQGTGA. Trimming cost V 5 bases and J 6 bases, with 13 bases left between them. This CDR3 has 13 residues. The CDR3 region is CASSPGPGDGYTF. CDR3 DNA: TGTGCCAGCAGCCCAGGGCCGGGGGATGGCTACACCTTC.